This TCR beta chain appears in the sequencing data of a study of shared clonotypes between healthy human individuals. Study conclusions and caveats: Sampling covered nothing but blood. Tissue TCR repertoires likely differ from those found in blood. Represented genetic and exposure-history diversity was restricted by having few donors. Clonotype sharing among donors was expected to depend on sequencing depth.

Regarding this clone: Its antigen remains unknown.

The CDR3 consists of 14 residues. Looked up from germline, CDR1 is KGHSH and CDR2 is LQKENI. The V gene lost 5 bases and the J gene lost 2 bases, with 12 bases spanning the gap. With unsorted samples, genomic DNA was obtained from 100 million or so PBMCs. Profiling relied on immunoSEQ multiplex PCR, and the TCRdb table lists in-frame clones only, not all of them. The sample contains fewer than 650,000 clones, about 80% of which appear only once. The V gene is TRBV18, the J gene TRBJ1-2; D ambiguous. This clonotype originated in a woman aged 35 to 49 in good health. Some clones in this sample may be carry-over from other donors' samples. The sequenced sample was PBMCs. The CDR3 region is CASSEAGKNYGYTF. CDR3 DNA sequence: TGTGCCAGCTCAGAGGCAGGAAAGAACTATGGCTACACCTTC.